The T cell receptor beta chain described here comes from a study of shared clonotypes between healthy human individuals. Turning to the study itself: Used for every donor were three CD4 naive, three CD4 memory, two CD8 naive and one CD8 memory plate. Study-wide points: A limitation of the genetic and exposure-history diversity represented arose from few donors. Some naive CD4 clonotypes, about 5%, turned up in common across several donors.

V was shortened by 6 bases and J by 1 base, with 15 bases between the two germline ends. This CDR3 has 15 residues. From germline, CDR1 is WSHSY and CDR2 SAAADI. Negatively enriched CD4+ T cells were divided by CD45RA into naive and memory. A note on this clone: What it binds is unknown.

Measured with immunoSEQ multiplex PCR; TCRdb has only the in-frame clones, and not every one. The sample includes a few million clones, about 92% seen only once; the top ten take around 0.15%. The sequence was obtained from a man between 18 and 35 years old in good health. V gene TRBV10-2 combines with J gene TRBJ2-5, with TRBD2 as a possible D gene (6 bases). The sample taken for sequencing was naive CD4+ T cells sorted from blood. Subset: CD45RA+ positively selected. DNA for the CDR3: TGCGCCAGCAGGGCTACCGGGACTTTCCAAGAGACCCAGTACTTC. Protein product: CASRATGTFQETQYF.